The sequence of this T cell receptor beta chain was determined in a study of blood T cells in healthy people across ages. Study context: There was about one barcoded beta molecule captured by template switching per two T cells.

CDR3 length: 18 amino acids. Germline V gene sequence: CDR1 SGHRS, CDR2 YFSETQ. J was trimmed by 0 bases and V by 6 bases; bases with no gene match: 16. Using a J-beta primer mix together with a sample-barcoded 5' primer, a second PCR was run for roughly 6 to 11 cycles. TCRdb processed the 5' RACE reads anew with MiXCR; each CDR3 protein has one entry. The repertoire includes 1.8 million or so distinct CDR3 sequences, about 39% of them detected once, and under 25% sits in the top ten. This clonotype was detected only a few times. This receptor was obtained from a human donor in good health. The chain carries TRBV5-1 and TRBJ2-7, with 9 bases aligning to TRBD2. What was sequenced was blood. This CDR3 reads CASKVSSGGSSSSYEQYF. The CDR3, as DNA: TGCGCCAGCAAGGTATCCAGCGGGGGGTCCTCGAGCTCCTACGAGCAGTACTTC.